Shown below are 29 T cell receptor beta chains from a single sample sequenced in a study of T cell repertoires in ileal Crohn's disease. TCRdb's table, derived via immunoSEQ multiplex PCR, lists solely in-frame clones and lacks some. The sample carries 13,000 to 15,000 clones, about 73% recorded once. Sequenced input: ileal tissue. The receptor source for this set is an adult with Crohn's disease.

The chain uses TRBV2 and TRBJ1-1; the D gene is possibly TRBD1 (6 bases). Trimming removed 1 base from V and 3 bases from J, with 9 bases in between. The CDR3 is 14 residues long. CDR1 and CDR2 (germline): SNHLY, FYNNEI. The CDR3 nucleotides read TGTGCCAGCAGTGAAGGGACAGTAGACACTGAAGCTTTCTTT. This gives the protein CASSEGTVDTEAFF.

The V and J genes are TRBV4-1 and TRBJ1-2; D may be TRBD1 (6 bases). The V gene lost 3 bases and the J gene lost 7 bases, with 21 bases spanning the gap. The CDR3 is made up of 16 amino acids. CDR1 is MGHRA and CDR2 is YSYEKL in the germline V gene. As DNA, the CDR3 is TGCGCCAGCAGCCATCCTCCCCGACAGGTTTTCTGTGGCTACACCTTC. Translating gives CASSHPPRQVFCGYTF.

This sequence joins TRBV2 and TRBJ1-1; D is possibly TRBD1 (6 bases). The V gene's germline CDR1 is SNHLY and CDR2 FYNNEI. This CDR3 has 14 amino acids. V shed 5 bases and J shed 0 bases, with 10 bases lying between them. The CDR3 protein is CASSLQGMNTEAFF. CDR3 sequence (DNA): TGTGCCAGCAGTTTACAGGGCATGAACACTGAAGCTTTCTTT.

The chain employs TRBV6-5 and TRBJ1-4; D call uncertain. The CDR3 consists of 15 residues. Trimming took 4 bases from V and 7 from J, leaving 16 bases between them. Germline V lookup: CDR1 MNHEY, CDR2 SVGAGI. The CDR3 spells CASSSSFTGGEKLFF. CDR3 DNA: TGTGCCAGCAGTTCGAGCTTCACCGGCGGTGAAAAACTGTTTTTT.

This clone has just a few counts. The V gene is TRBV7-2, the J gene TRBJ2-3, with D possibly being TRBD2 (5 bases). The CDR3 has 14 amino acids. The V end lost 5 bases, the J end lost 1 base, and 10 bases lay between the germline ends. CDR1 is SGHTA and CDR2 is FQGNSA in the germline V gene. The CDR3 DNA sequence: TGTGCCAGCAGCCGGAGTAGCGGCACAGATACGCAGTATTTT. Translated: CASSRSSGTDTQYF. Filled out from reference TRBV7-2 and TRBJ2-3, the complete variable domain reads GAGVSQSPSNKVTEKGKDVELRCDPISGHTALYWYRQSLGQGLEFLIYFQGNSAPDKSGLPSDRFSAERTGGSVSTLTIQRTQQEDSAVYLCASSRSSGTDTQYFGPGTRLTVL.

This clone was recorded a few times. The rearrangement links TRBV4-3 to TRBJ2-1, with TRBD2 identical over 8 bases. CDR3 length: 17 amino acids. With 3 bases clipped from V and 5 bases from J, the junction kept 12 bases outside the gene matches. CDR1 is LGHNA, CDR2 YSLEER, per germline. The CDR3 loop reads CASSQGLGAGGNNEQFF. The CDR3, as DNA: TGCGCCAGCAGCCAGGGCCTAGGGGCGGGGGGTAACAATGAGCAGTTCTTC.

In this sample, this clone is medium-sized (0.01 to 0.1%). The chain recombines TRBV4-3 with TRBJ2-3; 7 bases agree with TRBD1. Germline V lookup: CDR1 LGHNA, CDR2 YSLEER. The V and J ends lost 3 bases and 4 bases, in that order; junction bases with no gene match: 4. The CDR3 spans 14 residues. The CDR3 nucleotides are TGCGCCAGCAGCCAGTCGCAGGGGGCAGATACGCAGTATTTT. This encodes CASSQSQGADTQYF.

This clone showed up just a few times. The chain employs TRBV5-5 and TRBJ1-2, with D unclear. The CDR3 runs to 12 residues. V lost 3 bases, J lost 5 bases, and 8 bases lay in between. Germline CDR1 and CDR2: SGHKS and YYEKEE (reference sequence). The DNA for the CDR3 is TGTGCCAGCAGCTCCCATCAATATGGCTACACCTTC. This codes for CASSSHQYGYTF.

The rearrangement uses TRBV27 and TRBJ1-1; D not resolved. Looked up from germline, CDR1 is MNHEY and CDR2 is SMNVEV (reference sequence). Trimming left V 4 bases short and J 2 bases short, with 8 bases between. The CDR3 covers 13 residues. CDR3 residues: CASSSGGNTEAFF. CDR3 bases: TGTGCCAGCAGTTCGGGAGGAAACACTGAAGCTTTCTTT.

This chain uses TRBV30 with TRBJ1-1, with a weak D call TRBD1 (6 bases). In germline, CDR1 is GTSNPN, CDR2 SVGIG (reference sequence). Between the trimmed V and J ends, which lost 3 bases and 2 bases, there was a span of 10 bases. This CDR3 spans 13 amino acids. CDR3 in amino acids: CAWRRGGNTEAFF. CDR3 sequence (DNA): TGTGCCTGGAGAAGGGGGGGAAACACTGAAGCTTTCTTT.

In DNA, the CDR3 is TGTGCCTGGAGTGTCGGACTCCCGGTGTTGTTCTTC. This gives the protein CAWSVGLPVLFF. This chain uses TRBV30 with TRBJ2-1; tentatively, D is TRBD2 (5 bases). Germline V lookup: CDR1 GTSNPN, CDR2 SVGIG (reference sequence). V gave up 0 bases and J gave up 15 bases, with 15 bases separating them. This CDR3 region has 12 residues.

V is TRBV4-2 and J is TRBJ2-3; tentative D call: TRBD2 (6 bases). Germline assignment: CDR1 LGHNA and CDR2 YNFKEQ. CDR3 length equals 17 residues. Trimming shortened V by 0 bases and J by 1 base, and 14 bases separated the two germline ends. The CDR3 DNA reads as TGTGCCAGCAGCCAAGAAATACCCGGGGGAGGCACAGATACGCAGTATTTT. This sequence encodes CASSQEIPGGGTDTQYF.

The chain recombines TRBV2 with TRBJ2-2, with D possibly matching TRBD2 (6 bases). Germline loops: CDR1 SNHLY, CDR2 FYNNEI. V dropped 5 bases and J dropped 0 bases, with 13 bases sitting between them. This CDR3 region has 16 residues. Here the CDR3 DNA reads TGTGCCAGCAGTAGGGTAGCGGTCGCGAACACCGGGGAGCTGTTTTTT. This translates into CASSRVAVANTGELFF.

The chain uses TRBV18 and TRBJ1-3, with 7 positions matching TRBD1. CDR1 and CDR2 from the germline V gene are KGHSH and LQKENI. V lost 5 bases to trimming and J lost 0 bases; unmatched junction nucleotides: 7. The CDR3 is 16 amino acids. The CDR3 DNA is TGTGCCAGCTCATTGGGACAGAAGAGCTCTGGAAACACCATATATTTT. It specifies CASSLGQKSSGNTIYF.

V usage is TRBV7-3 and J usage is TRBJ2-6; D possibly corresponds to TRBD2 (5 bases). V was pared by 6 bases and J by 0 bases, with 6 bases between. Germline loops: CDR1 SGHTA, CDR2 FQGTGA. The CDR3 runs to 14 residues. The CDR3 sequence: CASREDSGANVLTF. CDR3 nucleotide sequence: TGTGCCAGCAGGGAGGACTCTGGGGCCAACGTCCTGACTTTC.

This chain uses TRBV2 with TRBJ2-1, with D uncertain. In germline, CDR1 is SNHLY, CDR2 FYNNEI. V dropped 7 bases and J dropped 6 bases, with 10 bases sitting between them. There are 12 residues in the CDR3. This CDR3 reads CASNFRSNEQFF. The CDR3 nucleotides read TGTGCCAGCAATTTCAGATCCAATGAGCAGTTCTTC.

The DNA for the CDR3 is TGTGCCAGCAGCGTAGAAAACAGGCCCCAGGAGACCCAGTACTTC. Protein: CASSVENRPQETQYF. The rearrangement links TRBV9 to TRBJ2-5; TRBD1 might be the D (5 bases). The CDR3 loop spans 15 amino acids. The ends were cut back, 0 bases at V and 5 bases at J, with 14 bases in the middle. The germline CDR1 and CDR2 sequences are SGDLS and YYNGEE.

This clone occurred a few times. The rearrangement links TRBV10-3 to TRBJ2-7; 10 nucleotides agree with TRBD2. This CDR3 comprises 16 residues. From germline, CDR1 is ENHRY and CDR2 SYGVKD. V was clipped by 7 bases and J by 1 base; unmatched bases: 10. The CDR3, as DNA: TGTGCCATCACCCCTAGTGCTAGCGGGAGATCCTACGAGCAGTACTTC. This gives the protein CAITPSASGRSYEQYF.

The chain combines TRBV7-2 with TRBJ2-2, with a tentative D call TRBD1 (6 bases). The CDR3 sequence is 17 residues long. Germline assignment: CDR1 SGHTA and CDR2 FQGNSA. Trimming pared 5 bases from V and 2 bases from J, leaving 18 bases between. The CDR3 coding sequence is TGTGCCAGCAGCCCTTTCGTCGGCAGGGGAAACACCGGGGAGCTGTTTTTT. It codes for CASSPFVGRGNTGELFF.

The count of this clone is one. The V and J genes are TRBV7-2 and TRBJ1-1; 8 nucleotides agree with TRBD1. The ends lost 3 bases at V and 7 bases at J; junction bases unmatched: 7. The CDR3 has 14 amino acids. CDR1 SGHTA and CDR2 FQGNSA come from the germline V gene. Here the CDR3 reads CASSFPGQGGEAFF. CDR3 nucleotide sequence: TGTGCCAGCAGCTTCCCAGGACAGGGCGGTGAAGCTTTCTTT.

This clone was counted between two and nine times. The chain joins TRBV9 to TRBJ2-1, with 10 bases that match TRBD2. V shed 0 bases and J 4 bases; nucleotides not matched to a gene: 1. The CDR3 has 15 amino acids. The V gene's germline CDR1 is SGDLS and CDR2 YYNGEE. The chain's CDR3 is CASSVGTSGYNEQFF. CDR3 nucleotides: TGTGCCAGCAGCGTAGGGACTAGCGGATACAATGAGCAGTTCTTC.

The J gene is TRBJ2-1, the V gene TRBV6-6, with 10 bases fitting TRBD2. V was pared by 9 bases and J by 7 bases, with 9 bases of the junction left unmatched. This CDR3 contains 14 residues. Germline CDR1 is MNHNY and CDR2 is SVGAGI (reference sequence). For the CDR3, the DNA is TGTGCCAGTGGAGCGGGAGGGTCAGGGAATGAGCAGTTCTTC. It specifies CASGAGGSGNEQFF.

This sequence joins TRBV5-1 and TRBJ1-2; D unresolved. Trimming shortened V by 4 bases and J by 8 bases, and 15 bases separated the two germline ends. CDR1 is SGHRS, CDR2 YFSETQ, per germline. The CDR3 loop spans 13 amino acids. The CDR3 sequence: CASSPFSAGGYTF. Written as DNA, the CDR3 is TGCGCCAGCAGCCCCTTCTCGGCAGGCGGCTACACCTTC.

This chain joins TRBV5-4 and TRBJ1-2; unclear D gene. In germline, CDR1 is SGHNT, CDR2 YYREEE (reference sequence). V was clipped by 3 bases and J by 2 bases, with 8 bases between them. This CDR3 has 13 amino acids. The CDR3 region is CASSSSDNYGYTF. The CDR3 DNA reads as TGTGCCAGCAGCTCCAGCGACAACTATGGCTACACCTTC.

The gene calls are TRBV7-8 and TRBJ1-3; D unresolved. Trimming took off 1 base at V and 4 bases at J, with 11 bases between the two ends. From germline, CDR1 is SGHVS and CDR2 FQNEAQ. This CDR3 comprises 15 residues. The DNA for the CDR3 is TGTGCCAGCAGCTTAGTGGGAGGGCGAGGAAACACCATATATTTT. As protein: CASSLVGGRGNTIYF.

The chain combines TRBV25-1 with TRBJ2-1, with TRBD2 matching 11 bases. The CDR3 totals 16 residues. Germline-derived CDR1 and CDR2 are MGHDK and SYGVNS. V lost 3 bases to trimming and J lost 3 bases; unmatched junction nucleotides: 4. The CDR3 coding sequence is TGTGCCAGCAGTGATCTAGCGGGGGGAGACTACAATGAGCAGTTCTTC. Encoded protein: CASSDLAGGDYNEQFF.

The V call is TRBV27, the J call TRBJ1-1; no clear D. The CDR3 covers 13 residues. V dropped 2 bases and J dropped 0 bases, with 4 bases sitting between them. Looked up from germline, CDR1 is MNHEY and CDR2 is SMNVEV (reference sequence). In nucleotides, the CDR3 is TGTGCCAGCAGTTTACAGATGAACACTGAAGCTTTCTTT. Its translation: CASSLQMNTEAFF.

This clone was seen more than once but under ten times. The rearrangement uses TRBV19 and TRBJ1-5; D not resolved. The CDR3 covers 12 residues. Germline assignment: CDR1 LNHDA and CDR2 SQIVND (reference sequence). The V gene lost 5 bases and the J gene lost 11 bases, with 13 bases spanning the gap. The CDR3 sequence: CASSPPGLAQHF. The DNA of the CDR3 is TGTGCCAGTAGTCCTCCAGGTTTGGCCCAGCATTTT. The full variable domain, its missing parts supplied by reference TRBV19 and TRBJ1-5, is DGGITQSPKYLFRKEGQNVTLSCEQNLNHDAMYWYRQDPGQGLRLIYYSQIVNDFQKGDIAEGYSVSREKKESFPLTVTSAQKNPTAFYLCASSPPGLAQHFGDGTRLSIL.

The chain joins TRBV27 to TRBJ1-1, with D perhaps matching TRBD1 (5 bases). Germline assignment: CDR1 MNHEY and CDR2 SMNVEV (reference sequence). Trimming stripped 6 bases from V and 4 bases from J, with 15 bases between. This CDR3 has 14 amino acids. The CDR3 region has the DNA TGTGCCAGCAGATCCACAGGTAAGGGCACTGAAGCTTTCTTT. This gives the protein CASRSTGKGTEAFF.